The 30 T cell receptor beta chains in this list originate from one sample, sequenced in a study of low-dose radiotherapy and immunotherapy resistance in tumors (dated by TCRdb to between 2020 and 2023). The time point label of this sample denotes: before trial treatment. For sequencing, an Illumina HiSeq 2500 was employed. First-strand cDNA was synthesized with Superscript III and a set of TRAV- and TRBV-specific primers, covering both TCRalpha and TCRbeta chains. TCRs were amplified for 20 to 25 PCR cycles with Phusion, using a constant-region primer paired with the adapter attached to the V primers. TCRdb itself trimmed the public reads at Q25 with fastp, ran MiXCR and retained productive beta chains. CDR3 protein sequences are deduplicated, and each keeps its most common genes and DNA. The sample data list tens of thousands of distinct CDR3 sequences, and around 32% of these were observed just once. 8.5% to 14% of the sample is held by the ten biggest clonotypes.

Sequencing was performed on PBMCs, taken before treatment. These receptors all stem from a female donor with ovarian cancer.

About this clonotype: This likely came from a read error, as a far larger clone is one base away. The chain carries TRBV13 and TRBJ1-1; the D is unclear. The V gene's germline CDR1 is PRHDT and CDR2 FYEKMQ (reference sequence). CDR3 size: 13 residues. V was cut by 5 bases and J by 1 base, with 8 bases left in between. CDR3 in DNA: TGTGCCAGCAGCCCGGCTGGGAACACTGAAGCTTTCTTT. Translated, it gives CASSPAGNTEAFF.

This clonotype was recorded at least ten times. The CDR3 here is CSASLAGRTYEQYF. The CDR3 DNA follows: TGCAGTGCTAGTCTAGCGGGGCGCACCTACGAGCAGTACTTC. V usage is TRBV20-1 and J usage is TRBJ2-7, with 9 bases aligning to TRBD2. CDR1 is DFQATT, CDR2 SNEGSKA, per germline (reference sequence). The V gene end was trimmed by 3 bases and the J gene end by 2 bases; junction bases not matched to a gene: 5. This CDR3 has 14 amino acids.

This clonotype was detected many times. This chain links TRBV4-1 with TRBJ2-2; TRBD2 matches at 10 bases. The length of the CDR3 is 15 residues. Germline V lookup: CDR1 MGHRA, CDR2 YSYEKL. J lost 4 bases, V lost 5 bases, and 4 bases had no gene match. The CDR3 sequence is CASSLSGGATGELFF. CDR3 bases: TGCGCCAGCAGCTTAAGCGGGGGGGCCACCGGGGAGCTGTTTTTT.

V gene TRBV29-1 combines with J gene TRBJ2-3, with 8 nucleotides matching TRBD2. The ends lost 5 bases at V and 1 base at J; junction bases unmatched: 2. Germline CDR1 SQVTM, CDR2 ANQGSEA. The CDR3 covers 13 residues. The CDR3 DNA reads as TGCAGCGTTCGGGAGGGCGGCACAGATACGCAGTATTTT. It is translated as CSVREGGTDTQYF.

This clonotype was seen at least ten times. V is TRBV6-6 and J is TRBJ1-5, with unresolved D. V dropped 1 base and J dropped 0 bases, with 10 bases sitting between them. The CDR3 length is 16 residues. Germline values: CDR1 MNHNY, CDR2 SVGAGI (reference sequence). In DNA, the CDR3 is TGTGCCAGCAGTTACTATCACGGCGATAGCAATCAGCCCCAGCATTTT. This translates into CASSYYHGDSNQPQHF.

The gene calls are TRBV21-1 and TRBJ2-1. TRBV21-1 has pseudogene status. The CDR3 sequence is 11 residues long. For the CDR3, the DNA is TGTGCCTGCAGACGGTACAATGAGCAGTTCTTC. Translating it yields CACRRYNEQFF.

This clonotype occurred many times. V usage is TRBV25-1 and J usage is TRBJ2-2; D may match TRBD1 or TRBD2 (5 bases each). Germline V gene data show CDR1 as MGHDK and CDR2 as SYGVNS. Deletions cut 1 base from V and 0 bases from J, with 15 bases between. This CDR3 region has 18 residues. For the CDR3, the DNA is TGTGCCAGCAGTGAATTTGGCAGGGACCCTTCGAACACCGGGGAGCTGTTTTTT. Translation gives CASSEFGRDPSNTGELFF.

Many counts were recorded for this clonotype. The chain is built from TRBV5-1 and TRBJ1-2; no clear D gene. There are 14 residues in the CDR3. Per germline, CDR1 SGHRS and CDR2 YFSETQ. V was trimmed by 2 bases and J by 6 bases, leaving 14 bases between them. CDR3 region: CASSFKVGADGYTF. CDR3 in DNA: TGCGCCAGCAGCTTTAAAGTTGGCGCGGATGGCTACACCTTC.

This clonotype was found many times. The chain couples TRBV6-1 to TRBJ2-7; maybe TRBD2 (5 bases). The germline CDR1 and CDR2 sequences are MNHNS and SASEGT. There are 14 residues in the CDR3. The germline V and J ends were trimmed by 9 bases and 0 bases, with 15 bases remaining between them. CDR3: CASRPRGSSYEQYF. Here the CDR3 DNA reads TGTGCCAGTCGTCCCAGAGGGAGCTCCTACGAGCAGTACTTC.

V gene TRBV5-1 combines with J gene TRBJ2-7, with 9 bases fitting TRBD1. CDR3 length: 15 residues. The germline V gene has CDR1 SGHRS and CDR2 YFSETQ. Trimming at V came to 8 bases and at J to 1 base, leaving 10 bases not matched to a gene. The CDR3 bases are TGCGCCAGTCGGAACCGGGACAGGGATTCCTACGAGCAGTACTTC. Translation: CASRNRDRDSYEQYF.

This clonotype was counted many times. CDR3 bases: TGCAGTGCTACGTATACGGGAGTAGTTGGTGAGCAGTTCTTC. It yields the protein CSATYTGVVGEQFF. V and J are TRBV20-1 and TRBJ2-1; perhaps TRBD2 as D (6 bases). The germline V and J ends were trimmed by 4 bases and 9 bases, with 19 bases remaining between them. CDR1 and CDR2 from the germline V gene are DFQATT and SNEGSKA (reference sequence). The CDR3 has 14 amino acids.

Notes on this clonotype: A much more abundant neighbour one base away suggests this may be a read error. The chain links TRBV6-2 or TRBV6-3 to TRBJ1-1; a weak D match, TRBD1 (5 bases). Trimming removed 5 bases at V and 1 base at J, with 11 bases between. The germline gives CDR1 MNHEY, CDR2 SVGEGT. This CDR3 is 14 amino acids long. This chain's CDR3 is CASSDQGPNTEAFF. The CDR3 DNA reads TGTGCCAGCAGTGATCAGGGTCCGAACACTGAAGCTTTCTTT.

This clonotype was seen at least ten times. This chain joins TRBV20-1 and TRBJ2-6; D unresolved. The germline gives CDR1 DFQATT, CDR2 SNEGSKA (reference sequence). There are 14 residues in the CDR3. V lost 1 base and J 1 base, leaving 5 bases between the germline ends. The CDR3 spells CSARVGSGANVLTF. CDR3 DNA: TGCAGTGCTAGAGTAGGGTCTGGGGCCAACGTCCTGACTTTC.

The chain joins TRBV11-1 to TRBJ2-1; D is undetermined. Trimming removed 5 bases at V and 3 bases at J, with 11 bases between. This CDR3 contains 14 residues. Per germline, CDR1 SGHAT and CDR2 FQDESV (reference sequence). The CDR3 nucleotides read TGTGCCAGCAGCCTTCGCCAGGTCTACAATGAGCAGTTCTTC. Its translation: CASSLRQVYNEQFF.

This clonotype was counted ten times or more. This chain links TRBV20-1 with TRBJ1-6; 9 positions agree with TRBD1. In germline, CDR1 is DFQATT, CDR2 SNEGSKA (reference sequence). CDR3 size: 13 residues. V lost 6 bases, J lost 7 bases, and 4 bases stayed unmatched. CDR3 protein: CSATGQGNSPLHF. DNA of the CDR3: TGCAGTGCGACGGGACAGGGAAATTCACCCCTCCACTTT.

The sample holds many counts of this clonotype. The CDR3: CSASDRVRPGYTF. The CDR3 region has the DNA TGCAGTGCTTCCGACAGGGTTAGGCCCGGCTACACCTTC. The chain uses TRBV20-1 and TRBJ1-2; 7 nucleotides align to TRBD1. V dropped 5 bases and J dropped 8; count of bases not matched to a gene: 11. Per the germline V gene, CDR1 is DFQATT and CDR2 is SNEGSKA (reference sequence). The CDR3 consists of 13 residues.

This clonotype was seen ten or more times. The chain employs TRBV7-2 and TRBJ1-2; weak D call: TRBD1 (6 bases). The CDR3 covers 13 residues. V lost 6 bases to trimming and J lost 6 bases, with 14 bases between them. Germline values: CDR1 SGHTA, CDR2 FQGNSA. For the CDR3, the DNA is TGTGCCAGCAGGTCCGTGGGGGCGAATGGCTACACCTTC. Its translation is CASRSVGANGYTF. Drawing the rest from reference TRBV7-2 and TRBJ1-2, the complete variable domain is GAGVSQSPSNKVTEKGKDVELRCDPISGHTALYWYRQSLGQGLEFLIYFQGNSAPDKSGLPSDRFSAERTGGSVSTLTIQRTQQEDSAVYLCASRSVGANGYTFGSGTRLTVV.

This clonotype was seen at least ten times. The chain combines TRBV29-1 with TRBJ1-2; D is uncertain. With 6 bases removed from V and 10 bases from J, the gap between germline ends came to 15 bases. The CDR3 covers 11 residues. The germline V gene has CDR1 SQVTM and CDR2 ANQGSEA. The CDR3 nucleotides read TGCAGCGTCGCTGACAACAGCGACTACACCTTC. It specifies CSVADNSDYTF.

This clonotype appeared a few times. The genes are TRBV18 and TRBJ2-2; D might be TRBD2 (5 bases). V lost 6 bases, J lost 2 bases, and 16 bases lay in between. CDR3 size: 16 residues. Germline CDR1 is KGHSH and CDR2 is LQKENI. Here the CDR3 reads CASSPLGRGNTGELFF. CDR3 coding DNA: TGTGCCAGCTCCCCTCTTGGGAGAGGAAACACCGGGGAGCTGTTTTTT.

The chain combines TRBV3-1 with TRBJ1-1; tentative D call: TRBD1 (5 bases). This CDR3 is built from 16 residues. Per germline, CDR1 LGHDT and CDR2 YNNKEL (reference sequence). Trimming cost V 9 bases and J 0 bases, with 20 bases left between them. The CDR3, as DNA: TGTGCCAGACCCCGTGAGCTTTGGGGGGTGAACACTGAAGCTTTCTTT. It codes for CARPRELWGVNTEAFF. Combining the CDR3 with reference TRBV3-1 and TRBJ1-1 gives the whole variable domain DTAVSQTPKYLVTQMGNDKSIKCEQNLGHDTMYWYKQDSKKFLKIMFSYNNKELIINETVPNRFSPKSPDKAHLNLHINSLELGDSAVYFCARPRELWGVNTEAFFGQGTRLTVV.

In its sample, this clonotype was seen many times. The rearrangement links TRBV7-9 to TRBJ2-2, with D maybe TRBD2 (5 bases). Germline loops: CDR1 SEHNR, CDR2 FQNEAQ (reference sequence). Trimming took 1 base from V and 4 from J, leaving 16 bases between them. The CDR3 length is 17 residues. The CDR3 protein is CASSLVRGGTATGELFF. CDR3 nucleotides: TGTGCCAGCAGCTTAGTTCGGGGTGGAACTGCCACCGGGGAGCTGTTTTTT.

This clonotype was counted ten times or more. The J gene is TRBJ2-1, the V gene TRBV24-1; 11 bases line up with TRBD1. The CDR3 is made up of 13 amino acids. The V and J ends lost 5 bases and 7 bases, in that order; junction bases with no gene match: 0. The germline V gene encodes CDR1 KGHDR and CDR2 SFDVKD. The CDR3 region is CATSGDRGNEQFF. CDR3 nucleotides: TGTGCCACCAGTGGGGACAGGGGGAATGAGCAGTTCTTC.

This clonotype was seen repeatedly, ten times or more. The chain couples TRBV28 to TRBJ1-2, with 7 bases that match TRBD1. Looked up from germline, CDR1 is MDHEN and CDR2 is SYDVKM. The CDR3 is 14 amino acids. V gave up 3 bases and J gave up 5 bases; unmatched junction bases: 6. CDR3: CASSFRDSRYGYTF. In DNA form, the CDR3 reads TGTGCCAGCAGTTTCCGGGACAGCCGATATGGCTACACCTTC.

In its sample, this clonotype was seen many times. This chain connects TRBV4-2 to TRBJ2-1; 10 bases match TRBD2. This CDR3 has 18 amino acids. V lost 0 bases to trimming and J lost 0 bases; unmatched junction nucleotides: 5. CDR1 is LGHNA, CDR2 YNFKEQ, per germline. CDR3 sequence reads: CASSQELAGASSYNEQFF. CDR3 in DNA: TGTGCCAGCAGCCAAGAGCTAGCGGGAGCTAGCTCCTACAATGAGCAGTTCTTC.

Notes on this clonotype: The DNA is omitted, as the CDR3 cannot be located on it reliably, and the CDR3 follows TCRdb's listing. The chain uses TRBV7-4 and TRBJ2-2; the table's D call TRBD2 went unverified against the DNA. The length of the CDR3 is 19 amino acids, counting both ends. Looked up from germline, CDR1 is SGHVT and CDR2 is SQSDAQ. CDR3 in amino acids: CASSLVRASGSNTGELFFF.

The chain combines TRBV2 with TRBJ1-4, with TRBD1 as a possible D gene (5 bases). V shed 5 bases and J shed 11 bases, with 15 bases lying between them. Germline V gene sequence: CDR1 SNHLY, CDR2 FYNNEI. There are 13 residues in the CDR3. CDR3: CASSWSGPGKLFF. The CDR3, as DNA: TGTGCCAGCAGTTGGAGTGGCCCAGGGAAACTGTTTTTT.

The genes are TRBV20-1 and TRBJ2-1, with 11 bases fitting TRBD2. CDR3 size: 18 residues. V lost 6 bases to trimming and J lost 4 bases; unmatched junction nucleotides: 17. CDR1 is DFQATT, CDR2 SNEGSKA, per germline (reference sequence). CDR3 nucleotide sequence: TGCAGTGCCGACATGGCCGACCTTAGCGGGGGGGCTTACAATGAGCAGTTCTTC. It encodes CSADMADLSGGAYNEQFF.

This clonotype was observed at least ten times. The chain carries TRBV6-2 or TRBV6-3 and TRBJ2-6, with D possibly TRBD1 on 6 matching bases. The CDR3 runs to 15 residues. V lost 5 bases and J 2 bases, leaving 10 bases between the germline ends. Per the germline V gene, CDR1 is MNHEY and CDR2 is SVGEGT. This CDR3 is CASSEGHPGANVLTF. In DNA form, the CDR3 reads TGTGCCAGCAGTGAGGGACACCCTGGGGCCAACGTCCTGACTTTC.

This clonotype occurred many times. The chain employs TRBV7-9 and TRBJ2-3; D is possibly TRBD2 (6 bases). Looked up from germline, CDR1 is SEHNR and CDR2 is FQNEAQ (reference sequence). V lost 1 base to trimming and J lost 0 bases, with 14 bases between them. The CDR3 has 17 residues. In DNA form, the CDR3 reads TGTGCCAGCAGCTTAGGCACAGGAGGGGTTAGCACAGATACGCAGTATTTT. As protein: CASSLGTGGVSTDTQYF.

This clonotype was seen at least ten times. The CDR3 DNA reads TGTGCCAGCAGCCGAGGAACTCACAATGAGCAGTTCTTC. Translated: CASSRGTHNEQFF. The V gene is TRBV7-3, the J gene TRBJ2-1; D gene uncertain. This CDR3 has 13 amino acids. V was pared by 5 bases and J by 5 bases, with 10 bases between. Germline CDR1 SGHTA, CDR2 FQGTGA. Based on the CDR3 plus reference TRBV7-3 and TRBJ2-1, the full variable domain is GAGVSQTPSNKVTEKGKYVELRCDPISGHTALYWYRQSLGQGPEFLIYFQGTGAADDSGLPNDRFFAVRPEGSVSTLKIQRTERGDSAVYLCASSRGTHNEQFFGPGTRLTVL.